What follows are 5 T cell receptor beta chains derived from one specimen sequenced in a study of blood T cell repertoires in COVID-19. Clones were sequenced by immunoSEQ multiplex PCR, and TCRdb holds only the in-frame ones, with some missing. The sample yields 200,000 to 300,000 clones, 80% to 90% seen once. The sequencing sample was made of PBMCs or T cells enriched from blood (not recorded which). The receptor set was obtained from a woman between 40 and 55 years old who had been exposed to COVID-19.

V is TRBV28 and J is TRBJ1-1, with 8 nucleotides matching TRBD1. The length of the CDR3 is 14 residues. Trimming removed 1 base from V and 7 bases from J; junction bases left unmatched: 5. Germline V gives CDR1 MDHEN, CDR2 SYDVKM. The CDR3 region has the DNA TGTGCCAGCAGTTTATCAGGGGGCAAGGGTGAAGCTTTCTTT. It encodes CASSLSGGKGEAFF. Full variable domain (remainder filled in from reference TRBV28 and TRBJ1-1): DVKVTQSSRYLVKRTGEKVFLECVQDMDHENMFWYRQDPGLGLRLIYFSYDVKMKEKGDIPEGYSVSREKKERFSLILESASTNQTSMYLCASSLSGGKGEAFFGQGTRLTVV.

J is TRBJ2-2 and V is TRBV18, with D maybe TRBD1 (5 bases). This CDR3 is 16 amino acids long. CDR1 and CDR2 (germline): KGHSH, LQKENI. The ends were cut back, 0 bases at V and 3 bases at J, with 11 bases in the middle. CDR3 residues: CASSPPAGKDTGELFF. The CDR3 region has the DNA TGTGCCAGCTCACCACCGGCAGGGAAGGACACCGGGGAGCTGTTTTTT.

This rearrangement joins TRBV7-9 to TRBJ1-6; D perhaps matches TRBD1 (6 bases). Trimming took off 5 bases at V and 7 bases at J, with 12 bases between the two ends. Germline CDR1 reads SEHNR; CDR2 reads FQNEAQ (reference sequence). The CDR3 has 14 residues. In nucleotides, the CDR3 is TGTGCCAGCAGCCCGGGGGGGCCGAATTCACCCCTCCACTTT. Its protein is CASSPGGPNSPLHF.

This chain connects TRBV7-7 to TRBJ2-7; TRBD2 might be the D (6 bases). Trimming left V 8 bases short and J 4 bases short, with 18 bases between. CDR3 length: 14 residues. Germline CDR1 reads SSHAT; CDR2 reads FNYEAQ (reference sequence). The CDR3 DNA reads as TGTGCCAGCTCATCCGGGACTCCGAAATACGAGCAGTACTTC. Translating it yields CASSSGTPKYEQYF.

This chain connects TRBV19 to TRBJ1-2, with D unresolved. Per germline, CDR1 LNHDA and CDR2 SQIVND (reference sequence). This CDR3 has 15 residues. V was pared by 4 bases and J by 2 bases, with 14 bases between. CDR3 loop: CASSTTGGGNYGYTF. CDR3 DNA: TGTGCCAGTAGTACCACGGGAGGCGGAAACTATGGCTACACCTTC.